This TCR beta chain comes out of a study of cytomegalovirus exposure and HLA in healthy donors. With 60 Vbeta and 13 Jbeta primers, the PCR was carried out. The method was immunoSEQ multiplex PCR; TCRdb's version includes in-frame clones alone and lacks a portion of them. The data hold 150,000 to 200,000 clones, with roughly 85% observed a single time. V lost 0 bases, J lost 4 bases, and 9 bases stayed unmatched. The germline gives CDR1 MGHRA, CDR2 YSYEKL. The CDR3 length is 17 residues. When sampled, the donors appeared nominally healthy, though they likely had unrecorded immune exposures. Points from the study as a whole: V- and J-gene trimming of TCR beta was linked (in a later analysis) to a missense DCLRE1C variant. In a later analysis, at a false discovery rate of 0.05, 15,000 to 20,000 TCR beta sequences matched HLA alleles. Researchers catalogued approximately 170 TCR beta chains as cytomegalovirus-associated.

Details on this clone: Its antigen is as yet unknown.

This chain connects TRBV4-1 to TRBJ2-3; 8 bases are a match to TRBD1. The sequenced sample consisted of PBMCs. The origin of this receptor is a woman aged 35 to 49 in good health and CMV-seronegative. The CDR3: CASSQEEDRVTADTQYF. DNA for the CDR3: TGCGCCAGCAGCCAAGAGGAGGACAGGGTGACGGCAGATACGCAGTATTTT.